These 2 T cell receptor beta chains share one sample of origin, sequenced in a study of blood T cells in healthy people across ages. Alongside a J-beta primer mix, a sample-barcoded 5' primer served in a second PCR lasting 7 to 11 cycles. Via MiXCR, TCRdb re-called the 5' RACE reads, giving one row per CDR3 protein. The table records 700,000 to 1,000,000 distinct CDR3 sequences, roughly 44% of them present only once. Sequenced material: blood. These receptor sequences come from a man aged 55-75 years in good health.

V is TRBV6-6 and J is TRBJ1-6, with 7 bases fitting TRBD1. This CDR3 comprises 15 residues. Trimming at V came to 1 base and at J to 5 bases, leaving 2 bases not matched to a gene. Germline lookup yields CDR1 MNHNY and CDR2 SVGAGI (reference sequence). CDR3 sequence: CASSYLGTDNSPLHF. The CDR3 bases are TGTGCCAGCAGTTACTTGGGGACAGATAATTCACCCCTCCACTTT.

The chain recombines TRBV12-5 with TRBJ1-1; possibly TRBD1 for D (6 bases). Trimming removed 1 base at V and 3 bases at J, with 15 bases between. This CDR3 is 16 amino acids long. The germline V gene has CDR1 LGHNT and CDR2 FRNRAP. This CDR3 reads CASGLDTQGMYTEAFF. In DNA form, the CDR3 reads TGTGCTAGTGGTTTGGATACCCAGGGGATGTACACTGAAGCTTTCTTT.